This T cell receptor beta chain was found in a study of cytotoxic CD8 clonotypes in ibrutinib-treated CLL. Study-level information: Response sampling took place at median approximately 11 months of treatment, range 6 to 36. The study, taken as a whole, reports: Clonality (at baseline) was higher than in age-matched healthy donors and tracked circulating CD8+ T-cell counts. Public clonotypes were uncommon and contracted or stayed stable on treatment.

Of note for this clone: Its target is not known.

TCRdb keeps only in-frame clones here, not all; method: immunoSEQ multiplex PCR. The sample holds some 140,000 clones, around three quarters seen once. The CDR3 spans 12 residues. With 4 bases clipped from V and 3 bases from J, the junction kept 0 bases outside the gene matches. Germline-derived CDR1 and CDR2 are SGHRS and YFSETQ. The TCR sequence derives from a human donor with chronic lymphocytic leukemia. This chain connects TRBV5-1 to TRBJ2-7, with 8 nucleotides matching TRBD1. This specimen was PBMCs, taken after 12 months of ibrutinib treatment. The CDR3 sequence is CASSGTGYEQYF. CDR3 bases: TGCGCCAGCAGCGGGACAGGCTACGAGCAGTACTTC.